The 7 T cell receptor beta chains listed next were all sequenced from one sample in a study of blood T cell repertoires in COVID-19. Produced via immunoSEQ multiplex PCR; TCRdb's table is partial and in-frame only. The repertoire holds about 64,000 clones, with over 75% as singletons. The material sequenced was peripheral blood. The receptor set was obtained from an elderly woman with active COVID-19.

This clone has just one count. This sequence joins TRBV7-9 and TRBJ2-7, with 7 bases aligning to TRBD1. This CDR3 has 14 residues. The J segment lost 4 bases and the V segment lost 0 bases, leaving 3 bases of the junction unmatched. Germline V lookup: CDR1 SEHNR, CDR2 FQNEAQ (reference sequence). The CDR3 loop reads CASSLADRAYEQYV. DNA for the CDR3: TGTGCCAGCAGCTTAGCCGACAGGGCATACGAGCAGTACGTC.

The J gene is TRBJ2-1, the V gene TRBV28; 7 bases match TRBD2. Unmatched junction bases numbered 7, after V lost 7 bases and J lost 4 bases. Germline V gene sequence: CDR1 MDHEN, CDR2 SYDVKM. This CDR3 has 14 amino acids. CDR3 sequence: CASIPLGGYNEQFF. The CDR3 DNA sequence: TGTGCCAGCATCCCACTCGGGGGGTACAATGAGCAGTTCTTC.

J is TRBJ2-5 and V is TRBV5-6, with 8 bases that match TRBD2. There are 15 residues in the CDR3. The germline V gene encodes CDR1 SGHDT and CDR2 YYEEEE. With V trimmed by 4 bases and J by 2 bases, 7 bases remained unmatched. CDR3 bases: TGTGCCAGCAGCGAGCGGGGGAGAAGTCAAGAGACCCAGTACTTC. Translation gives CASSERGRSQETQYF.

The rearrangement uses TRBV29-1 and TRBJ1-2; D is possibly TRBD1 (5 bases). This CDR3 is built from 15 residues. V lost 0 bases and J lost 4, with 15 bases in between. CDR1 is SQVTM and CDR2 is ANQGSEA in the germline V gene. CDR3 protein: CSVEEGEADGYGYTF. In DNA, the CDR3 is TGCAGCGTTGAAGAGGGGGAGGCTGATGGCTATGGCTACACCTTC. Complete variable domain (other parts from reference TRBV29-1 and TRBJ1-2): SAVISQKPSRDICQRGTSLTIQCQVDSQVTMMFWYRQQPGQSLTLIATANQGSEATYESGFVIDKFPISRPNLTFSTLTVSNMSPEDSSIYLCSVEEGEADGYGYTFGSGTRLTVV.

The chain is built from TRBV10-1 and TRBJ2-7, with D tentatively TRBD1 (6 bases). The germline V gene has CDR1 WNHNN and CDR2 SYGVQD (reference sequence). With 6 bases removed from V and 3 bases from J, the gap between germline ends came to 15 bases. This CDR3 comprises 14 residues. This chain's CDR3 is CASRKQGRVYEQYF. CDR3 nucleotides: TGCGCCAGCAGGAAACAGGGAAGGGTCTACGAGCAGTACTTC.

This chain joins TRBV29-1 and TRBJ2-7, with TRBD1 matching 9 bases. CDR3 length: 12 amino acids. V was pared by 6 bases and J by 5 bases, with 5 bases of the junction left unmatched. Looked up from germline, CDR1 is SQVTM and CDR2 is ANQGSEA. The CDR3 sequence is CSVPGTGNEQYF. The CDR3 DNA reads TGCAGCGTACCCGGGACAGGGAACGAGCAGTACTTC.

The V call is TRBV19, the J call TRBJ2-2; D unclear. Germline CDR1 reads LNHDA; CDR2 reads SQIVND (reference sequence). The CDR3 consists of 13 residues. Trimming cost V 6 bases and J 4 bases, with 9 bases left between them. The CDR3 protein is CASRREVTGELFF. CDR3 DNA: TGTGCCAGTAGGAGAGAGGTCACCGGGGAGCTGTTTTTT.